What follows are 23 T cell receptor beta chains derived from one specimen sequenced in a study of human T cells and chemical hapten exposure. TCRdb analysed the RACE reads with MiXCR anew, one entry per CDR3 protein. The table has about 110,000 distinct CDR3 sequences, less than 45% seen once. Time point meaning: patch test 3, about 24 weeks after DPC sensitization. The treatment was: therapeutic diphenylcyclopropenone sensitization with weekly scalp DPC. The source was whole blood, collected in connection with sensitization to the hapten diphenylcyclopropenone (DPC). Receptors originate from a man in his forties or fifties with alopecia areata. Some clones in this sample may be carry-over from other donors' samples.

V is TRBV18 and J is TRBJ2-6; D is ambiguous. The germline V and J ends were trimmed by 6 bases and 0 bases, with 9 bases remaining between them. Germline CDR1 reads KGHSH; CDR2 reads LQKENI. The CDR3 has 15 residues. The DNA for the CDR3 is TGTGCCAGCTCGCCGAACTACTCTGGGGCCAACGTCCTGACTTTC. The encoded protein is CASSPNYSGANVLTF.

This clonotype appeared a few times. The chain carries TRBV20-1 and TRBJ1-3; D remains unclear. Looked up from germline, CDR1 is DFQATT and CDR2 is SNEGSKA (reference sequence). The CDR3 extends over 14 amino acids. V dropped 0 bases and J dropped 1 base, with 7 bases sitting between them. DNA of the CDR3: TGCAGTGCTAGAGATTTAGGGTCTGGAAACACCATATATTTT. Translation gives CSARDLGSGNTIYF.

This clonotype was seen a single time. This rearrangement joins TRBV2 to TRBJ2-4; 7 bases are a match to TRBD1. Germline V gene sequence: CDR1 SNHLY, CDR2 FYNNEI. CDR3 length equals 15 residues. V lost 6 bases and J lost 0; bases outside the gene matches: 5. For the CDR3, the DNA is TGTGCCAGCAGAGCCGGGACAGTAGCCAAAAACATTCAGTACTTC. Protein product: CASRAGTVAKNIQYF.

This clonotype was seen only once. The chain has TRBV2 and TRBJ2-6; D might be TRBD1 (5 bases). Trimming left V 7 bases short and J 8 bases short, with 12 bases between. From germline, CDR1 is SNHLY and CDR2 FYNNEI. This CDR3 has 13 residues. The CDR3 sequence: CASTGNFPNVLTF. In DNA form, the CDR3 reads TGTGCCAGCACAGGGAATTTCCCCAACGTCCTGACTTTC. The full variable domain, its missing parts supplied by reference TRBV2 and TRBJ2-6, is EPEVTQTPSHQVTQMGQEVILRCVPISNHLYFYWYRQILGQKVEFLVSFYNNEISEKSEIFDDQFSVERPDGSNFTLKIRSTKLEDSAMYFCASTGNFPNVLTFGAGSRLTVL.

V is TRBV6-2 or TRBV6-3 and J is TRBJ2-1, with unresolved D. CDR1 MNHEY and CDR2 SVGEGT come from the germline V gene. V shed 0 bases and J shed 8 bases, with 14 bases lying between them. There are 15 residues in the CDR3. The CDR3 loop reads CASSYSINPIYEQFF. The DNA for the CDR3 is TGTGCCAGCAGTTACTCGATTAACCCTATCTATGAGCAGTTCTTC.

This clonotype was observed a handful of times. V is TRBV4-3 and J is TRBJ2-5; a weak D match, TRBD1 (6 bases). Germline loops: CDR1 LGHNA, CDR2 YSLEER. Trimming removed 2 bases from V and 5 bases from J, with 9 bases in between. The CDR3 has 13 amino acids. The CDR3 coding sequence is TGCGCCAGCAGCCAAATCAGGGGTGAGACCCAGTACTTC. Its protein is CASSQIRGETQYF.

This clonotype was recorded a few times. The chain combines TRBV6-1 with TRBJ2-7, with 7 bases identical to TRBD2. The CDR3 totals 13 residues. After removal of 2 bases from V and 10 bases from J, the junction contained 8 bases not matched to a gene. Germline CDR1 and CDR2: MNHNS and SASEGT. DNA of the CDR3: TGTGCCAGCAGTGAATCGCGGGAGCTGGAACAGTACGTC. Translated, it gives CASSESRELEQYV.

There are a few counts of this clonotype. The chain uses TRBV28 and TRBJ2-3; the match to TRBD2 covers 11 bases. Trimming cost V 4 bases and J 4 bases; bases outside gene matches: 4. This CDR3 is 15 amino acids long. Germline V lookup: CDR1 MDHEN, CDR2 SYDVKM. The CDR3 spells CASSSPSGRSDTQYF. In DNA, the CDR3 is TGTGCCAGCAGTTCCCCTAGCGGGAGGTCAGATACGCAGTATTTT.

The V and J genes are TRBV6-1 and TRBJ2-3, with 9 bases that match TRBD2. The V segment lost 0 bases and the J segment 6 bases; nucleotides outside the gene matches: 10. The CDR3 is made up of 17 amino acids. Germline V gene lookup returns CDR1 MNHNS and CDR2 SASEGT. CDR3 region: CASSEALGGGRADTQYF. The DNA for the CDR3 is TGTGCCAGCAGTGAAGCGTTAGGGGGCGGGAGGGCGGATACGCAGTATTTT.

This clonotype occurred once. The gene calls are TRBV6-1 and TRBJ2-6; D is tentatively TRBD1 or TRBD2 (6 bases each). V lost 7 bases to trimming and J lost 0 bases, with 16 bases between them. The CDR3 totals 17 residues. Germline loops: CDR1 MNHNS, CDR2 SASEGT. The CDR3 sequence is CASTLWGASSGANVLTF. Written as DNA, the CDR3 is TGTGCCAGCACCCTCTGGGGGGCGTCCTCTGGGGCCAACGTCCTGACTTTC.

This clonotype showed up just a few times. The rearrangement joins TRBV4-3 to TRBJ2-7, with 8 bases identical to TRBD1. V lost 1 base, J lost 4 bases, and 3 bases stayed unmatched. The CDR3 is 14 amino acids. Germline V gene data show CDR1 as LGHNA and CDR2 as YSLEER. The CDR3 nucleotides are TGCGCCAGCAGCCAAGCACACAGGGGGTACGAGCAGTACTTC. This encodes CASSQAHRGYEQYF.

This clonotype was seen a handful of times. The CDR3 coding sequence is TGTGCCAGCGCCCCCCTGACTGCTAACTATGGCTACACCTTC. Translated, it gives CASAPLTANYGYTF. The rearrangement links TRBV6-1 to TRBJ1-2; D is unresolved. The V and J ends lost 8 bases and 0 bases respectively, with 13 bases between them. In germline, CDR1 is MNHNS, CDR2 SASEGT. The CDR3 is 14 amino acids.

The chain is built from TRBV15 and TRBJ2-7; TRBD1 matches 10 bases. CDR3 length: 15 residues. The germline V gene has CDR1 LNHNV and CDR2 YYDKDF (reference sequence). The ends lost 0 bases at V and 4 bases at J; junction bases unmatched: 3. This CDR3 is CATSRDRGQGYEQYF. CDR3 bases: TGTGCCACCAGCAGAGATCGGGGACAGGGGTACGAGCAGTACTTC.

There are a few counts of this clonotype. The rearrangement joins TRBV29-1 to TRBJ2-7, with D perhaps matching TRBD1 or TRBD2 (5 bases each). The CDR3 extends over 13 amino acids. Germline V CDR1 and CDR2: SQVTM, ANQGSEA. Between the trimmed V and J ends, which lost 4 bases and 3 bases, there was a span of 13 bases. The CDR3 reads CSVVSGRDYEQYF. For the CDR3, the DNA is TGCAGCGTTGTTTCGGGACGGGACTACGAGCAGTACTTC.

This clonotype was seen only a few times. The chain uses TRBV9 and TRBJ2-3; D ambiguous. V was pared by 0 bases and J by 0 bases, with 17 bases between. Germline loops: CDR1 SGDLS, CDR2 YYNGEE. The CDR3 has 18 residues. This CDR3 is CASSVGEVHRTSTDTQYF. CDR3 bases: TGTGCCAGCAGCGTAGGTGAGGTACATCGGACGAGCACAGATACGCAGTATTTT.

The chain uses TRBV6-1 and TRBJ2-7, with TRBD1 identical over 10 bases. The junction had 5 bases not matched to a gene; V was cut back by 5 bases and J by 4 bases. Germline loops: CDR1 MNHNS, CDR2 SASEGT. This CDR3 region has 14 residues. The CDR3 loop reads CASSPGTGVYEQYV. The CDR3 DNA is TGTGCCAGCAGTCCCGGGACAGGGGTTTACGAGCAGTACGTC.

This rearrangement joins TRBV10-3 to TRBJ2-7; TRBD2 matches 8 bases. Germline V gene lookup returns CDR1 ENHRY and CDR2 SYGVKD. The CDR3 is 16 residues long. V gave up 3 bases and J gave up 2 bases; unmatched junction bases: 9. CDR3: CAISDYERERAYEQYF. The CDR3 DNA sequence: TGTGCCATCAGTGATTACGAGCGGGAGCGAGCCTACGAGCAGTACTTC.

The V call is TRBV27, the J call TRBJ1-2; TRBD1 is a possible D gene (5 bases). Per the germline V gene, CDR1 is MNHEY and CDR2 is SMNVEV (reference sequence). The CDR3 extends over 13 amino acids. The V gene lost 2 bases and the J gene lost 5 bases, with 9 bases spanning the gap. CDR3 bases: TGTGCCAGCAGTTTACAGGGCGGGTATGGCTACACCTTC. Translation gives CASSLQGGYGYTF.

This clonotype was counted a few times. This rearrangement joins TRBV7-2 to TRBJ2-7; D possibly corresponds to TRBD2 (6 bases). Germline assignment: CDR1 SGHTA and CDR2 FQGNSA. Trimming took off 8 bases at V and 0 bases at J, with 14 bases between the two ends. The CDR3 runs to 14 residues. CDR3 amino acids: CASRLAVSSYEQYF. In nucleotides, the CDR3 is TGTGCCAGCCGTTTAGCGGTAAGCTCCTACGAGCAGTACTTC.

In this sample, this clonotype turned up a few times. In nucleotides, the CDR3 is TGTGCCAGCAGCTCGCGGACAGGGGAGACTAATGAAAAACTGTTTTTT. As protein: CASSSRTGETNEKLFF. The chain recombines TRBV7-9 with TRBJ1-4; TRBD1 agrees at 9 bases. V lost 4 bases to trimming and J lost 2 bases; unmatched junction nucleotides: 5. Germline V gene lookup returns CDR1 SEHNR and CDR2 FQNEAQ (reference sequence). This CDR3 is 16 amino acids long. The entire variable domain, with the rest obtained from reference TRBV7-9 and TRBJ1-4, is as follows: DTGVSQNPRHKITKRGQNVTFRCDPISEHNRLYWYRQTLGQGPEFLTYFQNEAQLEKSRLLSDRFSAERPKGSFSTLEIQRTEQGDSAMYLCASSSRTGETNEKLFFGSGTQLSVL.

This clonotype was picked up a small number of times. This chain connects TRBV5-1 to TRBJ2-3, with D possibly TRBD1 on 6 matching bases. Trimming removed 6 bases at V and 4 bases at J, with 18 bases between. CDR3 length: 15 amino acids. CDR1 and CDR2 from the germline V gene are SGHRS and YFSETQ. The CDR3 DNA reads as TGCGCCAGCACGCGCAGACTCAGGGGACCAGATACGCAGTATTTT. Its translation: CASTRRLRGPDTQYF.

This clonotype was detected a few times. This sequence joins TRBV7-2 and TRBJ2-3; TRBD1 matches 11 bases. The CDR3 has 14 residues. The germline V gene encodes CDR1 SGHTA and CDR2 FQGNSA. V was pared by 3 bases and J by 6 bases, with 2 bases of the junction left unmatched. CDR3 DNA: TGTGCCAGCAGCTTTGGACAGGGGGCGGATACGCAGTATTTT. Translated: CASSFGQGADTQYF.

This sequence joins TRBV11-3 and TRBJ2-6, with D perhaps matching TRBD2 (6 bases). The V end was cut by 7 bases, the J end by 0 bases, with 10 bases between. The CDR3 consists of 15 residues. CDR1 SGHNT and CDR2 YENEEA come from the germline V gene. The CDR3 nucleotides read TGTGCCAGCAATAGCGGACCCTCTGGGGCCAACGTCCTGACTTTC. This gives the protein CASNSGPSGANVLTF.